Each of the 15 T cell receptor beta chains below was sequenced from the same sample in a study of regulatory T cells in long-lasting Graves disease. Time point meaning: persistent/refractory GD, antithyroid drugs over 5 years with positive TRAb. PBMC RNA was the source of the TCR library. Arm-PCR of CDR3 regions with iRepertoire HTBI primers generated TCR beta libraries. TCRdb re-called the multiplex PCR reads through MiXCR, storing one row per CDR3 protein. The table shows a few hundred thousand distinct CDR3 sequences, with about 25% occurring only once. Here the sequenced sample was peripheral blood mononuclear cells (PBMCs), taken when the disease was refractory, from a patient treated with antithyroid drugs. Receptors originate from a female donor with Graves disease.

This clonotype was recorded once. A single base separates this from a much larger clone, so it may be a read error. The chain has TRBV28 and TRBJ1-2; D might be TRBD1 (6 bases). Germline V CDR1 and CDR2: MDHEN, SYDVKM. The CDR3 runs to 14 residues. In DNA, the CDR3 is TGTGCCGGCAGCCGCGCCGGACAGTTGGGAGGCTACACCTTC. Amino acids: CAGSRAGQLGGYTF.

The chain joins TRBV4-3 to TRBJ1-2; weak D call: TRBD1 (5 bases). The V end lost 4 bases, the J end lost 4 bases, and 13 bases lay between the germline ends. CDR1 LGHNA and CDR2 YSLEER come from the germline V gene. The CDR3 totals 14 residues. The CDR3 loop is CASSPLGLRYGYTF. As DNA, the CDR3 is TGCGCCAGCAGCCCCTTGGGACTGCGCTATGGCTACACCTTC.

This clonotype was counted ten times or more. This rearrangement joins TRBV12-3 or TRBV12-4 to TRBJ1-1; D remains unclear. This CDR3 comprises 13 residues. The germline V and J ends were trimmed by 3 bases and 1 base, with 6 bases remaining between them. The CDR3 is CASSFAENTEAFF. Written as DNA, the CDR3 is TGTGCCAGCAGTTTCGCTGAGAACACTGAAGCTTTCTTT.

This clonotype was recorded a few times. CDR3 region: CAIRLGQGAPEQYF. The CDR3, as DNA: TGTGCCATCAGATTAGGGCAGGGGGCGCCTGAGCAGTACTTC. J is TRBJ2-7 and V is TRBV10-3; 8 bases are a match to TRBD1. Germline values: CDR1 ENHRY, CDR2 SYGVKD. This CDR3 comprises 14 residues. Germline trimming cut 6 bases from V and 7 bases from J; bases unmatched to any gene: 11.

This clonotype has at least ten counts. The genes are TRBV4-3 and TRBJ2-2; D not certain. V lost 1 base and J lost 1, with 7 bases in between. CDR1 LGHNA and CDR2 YSLEER come from the germline V gene. The CDR3 covers 15 residues. The CDR3 nucleotides are TGCGCCAGCAGCCAAGTAGCCCTGAACACCGGGGAGCTGTTTTTT. The encoded protein is CASSQVALNTGELFF.

This clonotype turned up a few times. This chain connects TRBV30 to TRBJ1-2; D may be TRBD1 (6 bases). CDR1 GTSNPN and CDR2 SVGIG come from the germline V gene (reference sequence). Trimming cost V 8 bases and J 6 bases, with 16 bases left between them. The CDR3 runs to 12 residues. CDR3 protein: CASRGAVHGYTF. CDR3 nucleotide sequence: TGTGCCAGCCGGGGGGCCGTCCATGGCTACACCTTC.

This clonotype was seen repeatedly, ten times or more. The chain couples TRBV28 to TRBJ1-5; 10 bases match TRBD1. Germline V CDR1 and CDR2: MDHEN, SYDVKM. The CDR3 length is 17 residues. V shed 7 bases and J 5 bases; nucleotides not matched to a gene: 14. The CDR3 DNA reads as TGTGCCAGCACGGACCGGGACAGGGGTTTGAGTGATCAGCCCCAGCATTTT. It translates to CASTDRDRGLSDQPQHF.

This clonotype was picked up many times. The genes are TRBV7-2 and TRBJ2-7; D remains unclear. Between the trimmed V and J ends, which lost 5 bases and 5 bases, there was a span of 16 bases. CDR3 length equals 14 residues. CDR1 is SGHTA and CDR2 is FQGNSA in the germline V gene. The CDR3 DNA follows: TGTGCCAGCAGCCTAGGACCAACCGGAAACGAGCAGTACTTC. It encodes CASSLGPTGNEQYF. Filled out from reference TRBV7-2 and TRBJ2-7, the complete variable domain reads GAGVSQSPSNKVTEKGKDVELRCDPISGHTALYWYRQSLGQGLEFLIYFQGNSAPDKSGLPSDRFSAERTGGSVSTLTIQRTQQEDSAVYLCASSLGPTGNEQYFGPGTRLTVT.

This clonotype showed up many times. The chain uses TRBV7-3 and TRBJ2-5; TRBD2 matches at 9 bases. There are 15 residues in the CDR3. V shed 5 bases and J 5 bases; nucleotides not matched to a gene: 9. The germline V gene has CDR1 SGHTA and CDR2 FQGTGA. CDR3 residues: CASSTRAGGRETQYF. In nucleotides, the CDR3 is TGTGCCAGCAGCACAAGGGCGGGGGGGCGTGAGACCCAGTACTTC.

This clonotype was detected a few times. The gene calls are TRBV7-9 and TRBJ2-7; 10 bases match TRBD1. V lost 5 bases, J lost 2 bases, and 3 bases stayed unmatched. Germline lookup yields CDR1 SEHNR and CDR2 FQNEAQ (reference sequence). The CDR3 loop spans 14 amino acids. The CDR3 DNA sequence: TGTGCCAGCAGCGACGGACAGGGGGCCTACGAGCAGTACTTC. It translates to CASSDGQGAYEQYF.

The chain carries TRBV4-1 and TRBJ1-1; D remains unclear. Germline V CDR1 and CDR2: MGHRA, YSYEKL. V dropped 3 bases and J dropped 1 base, with 12 bases sitting between them. This CDR3 has 15 residues. For the CDR3, the DNA is TGCGCCAGCAGCCAGGAATGGCAAAAGAACACTGAAGCTTTCTTT. Amino acids: CASSQEWQKNTEAFF.

This clonotype was detected only a few times. J is TRBJ1-2 and V is TRBV6-1; the match to TRBD1 covers 8 bases. The V and J ends lost 6 bases and 8 bases, in that order; junction bases with no gene match: 8. Germline V lookup: CDR1 MNHNS, CDR2 SASEGT. CDR3 length: 13 amino acids. The CDR3, as DNA: TGTGCCAGCAGCCGCCGGACAGGGTCCGGCTACACCTTC. Translated, it gives CASSRRTGSGYTF.

The chain is built from TRBV18 and TRBJ1-1; tentative D call: TRBD1 (5 bases). This CDR3 is built from 13 residues. The germline CDR1 and CDR2 sequences are KGHSH and LQKENI. Trimming cost V 8 bases and J 1 base, with 11 bases left between them. The chain's CDR3 is CASREGENTEAFF. DNA for the CDR3: TGTGCCAGCCGCGAAGGGGAGAACACTGAAGCTTTCTTT.

This clonotype was seen a handful of times. The chain is built from TRBV3-1 and TRBJ2-1; D unclear. Trimming cost V 6 bases and J 0 bases, with 6 bases left between them. This CDR3 region has 13 residues. CDR1 is LGHDT, CDR2 YNNKEL, per germline (reference sequence). CDR3 protein: CASRGPSYNEQFF. CDR3 nucleotides: TGTGCCAGCAGGGGCCCCTCCTACAATGAGCAGTTCTTC.

The chain joins TRBV19 to TRBJ2-7; the D gene could be TRBD1 or TRBD2 (5 bases each). Looked up from germline, CDR1 is LNHDA and CDR2 is SQIVND (reference sequence). Trimming left V 1 base short and J 3 bases short, with 10 bases between. This CDR3 has 14 residues. The CDR3 DNA reads as TGTGCCAGTAGTATAGGACGGGACGTCTACGAGCAGTACTTC. Translated, it gives CASSIGRDVYEQYF.